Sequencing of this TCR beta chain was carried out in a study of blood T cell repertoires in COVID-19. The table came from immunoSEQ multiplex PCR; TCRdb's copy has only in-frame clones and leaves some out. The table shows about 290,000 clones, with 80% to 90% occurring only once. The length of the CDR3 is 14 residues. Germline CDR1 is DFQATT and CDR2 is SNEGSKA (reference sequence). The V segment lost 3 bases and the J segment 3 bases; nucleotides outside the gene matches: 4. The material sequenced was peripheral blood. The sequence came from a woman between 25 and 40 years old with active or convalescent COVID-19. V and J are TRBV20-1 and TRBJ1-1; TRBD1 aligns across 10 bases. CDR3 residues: CSASPGTGDTEAFF. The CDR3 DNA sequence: TGCAGTGCTAGTCCCGGGACAGGGGACACTGAAGCTTTCTTT.